This T cell receptor (beta chain) was identified in a study of blood T cell repertoires in COVID-19. As for the study in general: The cDNA or gDNA used as material had been derived from T cells, B-cell-depleted T cells, or PBMCs.

This clone came up a few times. TCRdb's table, derived via immunoSEQ multiplex PCR, lists solely in-frame clones and lacks some. The sample has more than 150,000 clones, 80% seen once; the top ten hold around an eighth. Living in about two dozen US areas, the participants were between roughly 18 and 90 years of age. There are 15 residues in the CDR3. The ends were cut back, 1 base at V and 4 bases at J, with 10 bases in the middle. Germline V lookup: CDR1 SNHLY, CDR2 FYNNEI. The chain is built from TRBV2 and TRBJ2-2; tentatively, D is TRBD2 (5 bases). The source of this sequence is a man in his sixties who had been exposed to COVID-19. Sample: PBMCs or T cells enriched from blood (not recorded which). CDR3 bases: TGTGCCAGCAGTGAAGTCCGGGGTGGCACCGGGGAGCTGTTTTTT. This translates into CASSEVRGGTGELFF.